The T cell receptor (beta chain) under discussion was sequenced for a study of blood T cell repertoires in COVID-19. V lost 3 bases to trimming and J lost 2 bases; unmatched junction nucleotides: 5. The length of the CDR3 is 16 residues. The germline V gene encodes CDR1 SGHTA and CDR2 FQGNSA. This clone qualifies as medium-sized. Assay: immunoSEQ multiplex PCR; the TCRdb copy retains only in-frame clones and omits some. The sample has 13,000 or so clones, approximately 78% seen once. This clonotype was sampled from a human donor in a cohort sampled during active COVID-19. The chain combines TRBV7-2 with TRBJ1-4, with 8 bases fitting TRBD1. Material: peripheral blood. The DNA for the CDR3 is TGTGCCAGCAGCTTGCAGGGGGCCGGGACTAATGAAAAACTGTTTTTT. The encoded protein is CASSLQGAGTNEKLFF.